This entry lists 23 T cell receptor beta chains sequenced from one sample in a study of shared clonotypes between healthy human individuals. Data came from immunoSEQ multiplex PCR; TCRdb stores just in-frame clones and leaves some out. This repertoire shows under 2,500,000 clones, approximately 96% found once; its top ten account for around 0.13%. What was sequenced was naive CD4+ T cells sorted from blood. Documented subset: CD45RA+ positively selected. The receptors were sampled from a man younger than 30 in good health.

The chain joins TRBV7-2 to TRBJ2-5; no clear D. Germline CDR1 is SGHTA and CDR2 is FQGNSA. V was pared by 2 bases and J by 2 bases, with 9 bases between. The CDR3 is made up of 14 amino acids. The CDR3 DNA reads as TGTGCCAGCAGCTTAATCCGGCGTCAAGAGACCCAGTACTTC. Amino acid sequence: CASSLIRRQETQYF.

In DNA, the CDR3 is TGTGCCAGCAGCTCTTTAGCGGGAGGGCCGGAGACCCAGTACTTC. As protein: CASSSLAGGPETQYF. The rearrangement joins TRBV7-9 to TRBJ2-5; the match to TRBD2 covers 11 bases. Unmatched junction bases numbered 6, after V lost 4 bases and J lost 5 bases. This CDR3 has 15 amino acids. The V gene's germline CDR1 is SEHNR and CDR2 FQNEAQ (reference sequence).

The CDR3 nucleotides are TGTGCCAGCAGTAGGACAGGCCAGGGGCAGCCCCAGCATTTT. Its translation: CASSRTGQGQPQHF. The chain is built from TRBV27 and TRBJ1-5; 7 positions agree with TRBD1. CDR1 and CDR2 from the germline V gene are MNHEY and SMNVEV (reference sequence). Trimming took 5 bases from V and 7 from J; bases not matched to a gene: 8. The CDR3 totals 14 residues.

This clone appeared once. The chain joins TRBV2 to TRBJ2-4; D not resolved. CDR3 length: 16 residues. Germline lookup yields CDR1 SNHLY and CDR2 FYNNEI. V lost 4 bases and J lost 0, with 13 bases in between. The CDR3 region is CASSGRNSLAKNIQYF. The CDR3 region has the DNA TGTGCCAGCAGTGGGAGAAATTCACTAGCCAAAAACATTCAGTACTTC.

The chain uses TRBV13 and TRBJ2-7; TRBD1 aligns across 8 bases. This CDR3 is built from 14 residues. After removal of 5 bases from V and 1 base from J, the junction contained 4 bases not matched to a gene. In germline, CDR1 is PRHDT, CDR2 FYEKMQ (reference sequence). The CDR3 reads CASSEDRGSYEQYF. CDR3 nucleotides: TGTGCCAGCAGCGAAGACAGGGGTTCCTACGAGCAGTACTTC.

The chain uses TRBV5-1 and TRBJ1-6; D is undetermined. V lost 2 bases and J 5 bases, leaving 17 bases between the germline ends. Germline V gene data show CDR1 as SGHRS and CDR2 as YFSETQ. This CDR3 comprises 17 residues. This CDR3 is CASSLRGLKTDNSPLHF. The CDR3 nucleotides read TGCGCCAGCAGCTTACGAGGACTGAAGACCGATAATTCACCCCTCCACTTT. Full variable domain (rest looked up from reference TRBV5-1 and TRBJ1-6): KAGVTQTPRYLIKTRGQQVTLSCSPISGHRSVSWYQQTPGQGLQFLFEYFSETQRNKGNFPGRFSGRQFSNSRSEMNVSTLELGDSALYLCASSLRGLKTDNSPLHFGNGTRLTVT.

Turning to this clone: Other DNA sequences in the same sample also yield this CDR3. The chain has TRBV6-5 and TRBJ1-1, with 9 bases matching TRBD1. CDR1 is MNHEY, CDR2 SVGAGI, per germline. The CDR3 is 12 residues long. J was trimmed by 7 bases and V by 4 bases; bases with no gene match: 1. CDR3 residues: CASSLDRGEAFF. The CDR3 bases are TGTGCCAGCAGTTTGGACAGGGGTGAAGCTTTCTTT.

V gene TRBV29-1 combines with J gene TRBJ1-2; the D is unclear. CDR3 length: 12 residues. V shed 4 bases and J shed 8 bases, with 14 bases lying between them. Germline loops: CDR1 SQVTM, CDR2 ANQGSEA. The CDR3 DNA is TGCAGCGTTGTGGGGTCTATGAACGGCTACACCTTC. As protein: CSVVGSMNGYTF.

The CDR3 protein is CASSWAGGNQETQYF. In DNA form, the CDR3 reads TGTGCCAGCAGCTGGGCTGGGGGGAATCAAGAGACCCAGTACTTC. The chain joins TRBV5-5 to TRBJ2-5; TRBD2 might be the D (6 bases). Germline values: CDR1 SGHKS, CDR2 YYEKEE (reference sequence). The CDR3 is made up of 15 amino acids. Trimming removed 3 bases at V and 2 bases at J, with 14 bases between.

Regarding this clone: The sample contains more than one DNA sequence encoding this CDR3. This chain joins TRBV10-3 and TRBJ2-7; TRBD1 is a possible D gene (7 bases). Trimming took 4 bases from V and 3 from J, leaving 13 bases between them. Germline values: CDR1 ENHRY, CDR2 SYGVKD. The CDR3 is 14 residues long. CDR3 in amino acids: CAISVAGGSYEQYF. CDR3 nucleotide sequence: TGTGCCATCAGTGTTGCAGGGGGGAGCTACGAGCAGTACTTC.

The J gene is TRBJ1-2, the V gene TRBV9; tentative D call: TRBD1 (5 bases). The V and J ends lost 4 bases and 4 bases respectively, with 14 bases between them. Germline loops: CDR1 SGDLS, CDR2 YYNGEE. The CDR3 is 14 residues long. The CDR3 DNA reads TGTGCCAGCAGCATCCGGGACTCGGGCTATGGCTACACCTTC. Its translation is CASSIRDSGYGYTF. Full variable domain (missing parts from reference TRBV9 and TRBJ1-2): DSGVTQTPKHLITATGQRVTLRCSPRSGDLSVYWYQQSLDQGLQFLIQYYNGEERAKGNILERFSAQQFPDLHSELNLSSLELGDSALYFCASSIRDSGYGYTFGSGTRLTVV.

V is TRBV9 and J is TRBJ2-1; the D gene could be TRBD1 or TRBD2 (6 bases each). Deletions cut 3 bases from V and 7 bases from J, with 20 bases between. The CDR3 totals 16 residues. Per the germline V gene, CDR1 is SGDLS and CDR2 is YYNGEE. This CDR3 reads CASSAPGATGGNEQFF. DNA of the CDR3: TGTGCCAGCAGCGCCCCAGGGGCTACCGGAGGGAATGAGCAGTTCTTC.

CDR3 loop: CASSSGSTSGANVLTF. In DNA form, the CDR3 reads TGTGCCAGCAGTTCCGGGTCCACCTCTGGGGCCAACGTCCTGACTTTC. The V call is TRBV6-5, the J call TRBJ2-6; D is ambiguous. The CDR3 totals 16 residues. Trimming left V 4 bases short and J 0 bases short, with 10 bases between. Per the germline V gene, CDR1 is MNHEY and CDR2 is SVGAGI.

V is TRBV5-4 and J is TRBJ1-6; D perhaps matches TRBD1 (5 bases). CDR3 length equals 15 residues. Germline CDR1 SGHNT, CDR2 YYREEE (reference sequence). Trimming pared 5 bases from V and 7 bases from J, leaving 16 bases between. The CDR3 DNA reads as TGTGCCAGCAGATCCTCCCGGGGGACGAATTCACCCCTCCACTTT. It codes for CASRSSRGTNSPLHF.

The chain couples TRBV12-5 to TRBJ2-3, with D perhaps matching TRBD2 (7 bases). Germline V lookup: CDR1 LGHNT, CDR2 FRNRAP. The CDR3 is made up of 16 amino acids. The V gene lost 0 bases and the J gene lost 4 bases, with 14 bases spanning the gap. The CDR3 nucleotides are TGTGCTAGTGGTTTGGTTCTGGGGGGGCGGGCAGATACGCAGTATTTT. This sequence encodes CASGLVLGGRADTQYF.

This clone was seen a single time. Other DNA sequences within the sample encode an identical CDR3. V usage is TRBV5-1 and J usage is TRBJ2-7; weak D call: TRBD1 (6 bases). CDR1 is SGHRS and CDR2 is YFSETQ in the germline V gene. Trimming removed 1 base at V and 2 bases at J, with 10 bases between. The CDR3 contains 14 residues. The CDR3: CASSLTGTTYEQYF. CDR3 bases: TGCGCCAGCAGCTTGACCGGGACAACCTACGAGCAGTACTTC.

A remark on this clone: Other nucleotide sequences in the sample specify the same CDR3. CDR3 in amino acids: CASSRDSYSNQPQHF. The CDR3 DNA reads as TGTGCCAGCAGCCGGGACAGTTATAGCAATCAGCCCCAGCATTTT. V gene TRBV28 combines with J gene TRBJ1-5, with 7 bases that match TRBD1. Losses at the gene ends were 6 bases for V and 0 bases for J; bases not matched to a gene: 5. This CDR3 region has 15 residues. Germline V gene sequence: CDR1 MDHEN, CDR2 SYDVKM.

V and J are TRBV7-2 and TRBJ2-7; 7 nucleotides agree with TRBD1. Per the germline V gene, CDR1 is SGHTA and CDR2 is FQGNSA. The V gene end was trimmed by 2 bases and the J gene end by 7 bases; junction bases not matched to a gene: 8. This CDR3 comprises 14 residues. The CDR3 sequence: CASSLRGGGQEQYF. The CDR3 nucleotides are TGTGCCAGCAGCTTAAGAGGGGGCGGCCAGGAGCAGTACTTC.

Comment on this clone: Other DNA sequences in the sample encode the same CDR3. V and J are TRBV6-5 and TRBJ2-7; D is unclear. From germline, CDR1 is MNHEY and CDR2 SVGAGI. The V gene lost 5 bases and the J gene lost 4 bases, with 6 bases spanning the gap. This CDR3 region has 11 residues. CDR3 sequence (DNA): TGTGCCAGCAGTACCTCTTACGAGCAGTACTTC. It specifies CASSTSYEQYF.

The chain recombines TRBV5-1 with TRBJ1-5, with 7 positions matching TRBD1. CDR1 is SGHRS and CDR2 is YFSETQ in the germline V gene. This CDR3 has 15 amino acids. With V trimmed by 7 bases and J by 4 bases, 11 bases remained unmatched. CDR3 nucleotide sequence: TGCGCCAGCGGTCAAACAGGGGTAAGGAATCAGCCCCAGCATTTT. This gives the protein CASGQTGVRNQPQHF.

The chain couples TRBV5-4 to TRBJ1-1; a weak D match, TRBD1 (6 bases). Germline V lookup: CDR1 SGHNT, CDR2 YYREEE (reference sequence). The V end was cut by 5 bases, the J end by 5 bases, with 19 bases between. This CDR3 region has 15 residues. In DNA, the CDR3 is TGTGCCAGCAGTGAAACTGGCCGGGGGGCGACTGAAGCTTTCTTT. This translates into CASSETGRGATEAFF.

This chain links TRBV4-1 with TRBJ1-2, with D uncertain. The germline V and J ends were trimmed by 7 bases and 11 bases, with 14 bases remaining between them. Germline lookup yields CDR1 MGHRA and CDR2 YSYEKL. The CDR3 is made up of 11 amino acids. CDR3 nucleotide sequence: TGCGCCAGCACCCGTCCTGAGTGTTACACCTTC. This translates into CASTRPECYTF.

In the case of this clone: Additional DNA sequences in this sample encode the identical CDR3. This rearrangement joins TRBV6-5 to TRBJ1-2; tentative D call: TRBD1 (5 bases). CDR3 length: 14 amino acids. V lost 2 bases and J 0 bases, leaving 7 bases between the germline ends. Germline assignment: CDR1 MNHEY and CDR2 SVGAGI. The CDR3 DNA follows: TGTGCCAGCAGTTACCGGGGGGCTAACTATGGCTACACCTTC. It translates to CASSYRGANYGYTF.